These 6 T cell receptor beta chains were sequenced from one sample in a study of beta chain features in type 1 diabetes. General observations from the study: Among patients with Type 1 diabetes, TCRB CDR3s were moderately but significantly shorter in every one of the four CD4+ subsets.

Of the isolated RNA, all was reverse transcribed, and so the sequenced material was expressed TCRB transcripts. Method: immunoSEQ multiplex PCR; TCRdb's copy keeps in-frame clones and lacks some. The sample lists some 700,000 clones, 10% to 15% occurring once. No antigen is known for these receptors. Sequencing input: naive CD4+ T cells from blood. These receptors were obtained from a man between 18 and 29 years old with type 1 diabetes.

This clone came up a few times. V gene TRBV28 combines with J gene TRBJ2-5; D gene ambiguous. Deletions cut 2 bases from V and 5 bases from J, with 6 bases between. The CDR3 runs to 12 residues. The V gene's germline CDR1 is MDHEN and CDR2 SYDVKM. The CDR3 sequence: CASSLVGETQYF. For the CDR3, the DNA is TGTGCCAGCAGTTTAGTGGGGGAGACCCAGTACTTC.

This clone showed up just a few times. This rearrangement joins TRBV7-9 to TRBJ1-2; no clear D gene. CDR3 length: 12 amino acids. V gave up 4 bases and J gave up 3 bases, with 6 bases separating them. Germline assignment: CDR1 SEHNR and CDR2 FQNEAQ (reference sequence). CDR3 in DNA: TGTGCCAGCAGCTCAGAGGACTATGGCTACACCTTC. Its translation: CASSSEDYGYTF.

This clone has a handful of counts. V and J are TRBV25-1 and TRBJ1-1; D is perhaps TRBD1 (5 bases). Germline CDR1 is MGHDK and CDR2 is SYGVNS. The CDR3 is made up of 15 amino acids. The V end was cut by 8 bases, the J end by 0 bases, with 16 bases between. In nucleotides, the CDR3 is TGTGCCAGCTCGATCCGGGGCAAGGTGAACACTGAAGCTTTCTTT. This translates into CASSIRGKVNTEAFF.

The J gene is TRBJ2-5, the V gene TRBV2, with a weak D call TRBD2 (7 bases). Germline V gene data show CDR1 as SNHLY and CDR2 as FYNNEI. V was cut by 4 bases and J by 5 bases, with 11 bases left in between. The CDR3 consists of 13 residues. The CDR3 coding sequence is TGTGCCAGCAGTGGCGGGGGCAGGGAGACCCAGTACTTC. This codes for CASSGGGRETQYF.

This clone was observed a handful of times. The chain links TRBV30 to TRBJ1-2; D may be TRBD1 (5 bases). The V gene lost 0 bases and the J gene lost 3 bases, with 11 bases spanning the gap. Germline V CDR1 and CDR2: GTSNPN, SVGIG (reference sequence). The CDR3 covers 14 residues. The CDR3 loop reads CAWSVAQGDYGYTF. CDR3 in DNA: TGTGCCTGGAGTGTGGCCCAAGGGGACTATGGCTACACCTTC.

The V call is TRBV18, the J call TRBJ1-5, with D maybe TRBD1 (6 bases). The germline gives CDR1 KGHSH, CDR2 LQKENI. Between the trimmed V and J ends, which lost 3 bases and 6 bases, there was a span of 9 bases. This CDR3 region has 13 residues. The CDR3 DNA reads as TGTGCCAGCTCACCTCAGGACAGTCAGCCCCAGCATTTT. Protein product: CASSPQDSQPQHF. The full variable domain, completed using reference TRBV18 and TRBJ1-5, is NAGVMQNPRHLVRRRGQEARLRCSPMKGHSHVYWYRQLPEEGLKFMVYLQKENIIDESGMPKERFSAEFPKEGPSILRIQQVVRGDSAAYFCASSPQDSQPQHFGDGTRLSIL.